This TCR beta chain is drawn from a study of cytomegalovirus exposure and HLA in healthy donors. Amplification used 60 Vbeta primers and 13 Jbeta primers. The data were produced by immunoSEQ multiplex PCR, yet TCRdb's version contains in-frame clones alone and is incomplete. The sample carries 160,000 or so clones, approximately 82% recorded once. The germline V gene encodes CDR1 ENHRY and CDR2 SYGVKD. The ends were cut back, 1 base at V and 9 bases at J, with 11 bases in the middle. The CDR3 has 13 residues. This TCR derives from a male donor in good health and CMV-seronegative. Sequencing was carried out using PBMCs. The chain recombines TRBV10-3 with TRBJ2-3; weak D call: TRBD1 (5 bases). The CDR3 region has the DNA TGTGCCATCAGTGAGTTAGGGCAGGGAACGCAGTATTTT. Residues: CAISELGQGTQYF.